This T cell receptor (beta chain) was recorded in a study of shared clonotypes between healthy human individuals. Study results and limitations: Tissues were not sampled, only blood, and their repertoires likely differ. Among the subsets, naive ones generally showed larger estimated richness than memory ones. In a few donors, approximately 5% of naive CD4 clonotypes appeared in common.

The V end was cut by 3 bases, the J end by 13 bases, with 16 bases between. The V gene's germline CDR1 is MNHEY and CDR2 SVGAGI. This CDR3 is 14 amino acids long. A split of CD4+ cells into CD45RA+ naive and CD45RA-negative memory subsets was performed. The method was immunoSEQ multiplex PCR; TCRdb's version includes in-frame clones alone and lacks a portion of them. This repertoire shows millions of clones, around nine tenths found once; its top ten account for 0.11% to 0.15%. Notes on this clone: No antigen is known for it.

The source is a young man in good health. This chain uses TRBV6-5 with TRBJ1-6; no definite D call. Source material: naive CD4+ T cells sorted from blood. Subset meaning: CD45RA+ positively selected. The CDR3 sequence: CASSYRETQVPLHF. As DNA, the CDR3 is TGTGCCAGCAGTTATAGAGAGACCCAGGTTCCCCTCCACTTT.